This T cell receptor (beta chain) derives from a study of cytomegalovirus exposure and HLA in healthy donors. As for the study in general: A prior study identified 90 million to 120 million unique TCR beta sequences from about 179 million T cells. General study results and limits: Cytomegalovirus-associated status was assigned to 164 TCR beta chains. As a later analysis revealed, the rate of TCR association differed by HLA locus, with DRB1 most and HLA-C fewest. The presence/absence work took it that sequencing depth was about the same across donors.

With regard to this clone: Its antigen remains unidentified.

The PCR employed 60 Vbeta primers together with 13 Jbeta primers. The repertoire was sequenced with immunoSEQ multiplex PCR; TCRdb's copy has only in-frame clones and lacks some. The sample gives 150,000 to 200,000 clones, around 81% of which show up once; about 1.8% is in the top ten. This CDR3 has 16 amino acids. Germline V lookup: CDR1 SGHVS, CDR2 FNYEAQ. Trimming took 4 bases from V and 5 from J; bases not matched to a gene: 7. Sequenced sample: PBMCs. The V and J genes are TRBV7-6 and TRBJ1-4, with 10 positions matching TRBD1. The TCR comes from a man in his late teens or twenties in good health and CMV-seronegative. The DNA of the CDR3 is TGTGCCAGCAGCTCGCGGCCGGGACAGGGGAATGAAAAACTGTTTTTT. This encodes CASSSRPGQGNEKLFF. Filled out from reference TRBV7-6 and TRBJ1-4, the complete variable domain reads GAGVSQSPRYKVTKRGQDVALRCDPISGHVSLYWYRQALGQGPEFLTYFNYEAQQDKSGLPNDRFSAERPEGSISTLTIQRTEQRDSAMYRCASSSRPGQGNEKLFFGSGTQLSVL.